The clone carrying this TCR beta chain was recorded a few times. The antigen remains unidentified. By way of CD45RO/CCR7/CD25/CD127/CD95/CD27, the CD4+ regulatory, stem cell-like memory, central memory and naive cells were sorted. The investigators reverse transcribed all of the isolated RNA, so they sequenced expressed TCRB transcripts. TCRdb's copy holds only in-frame clones and misses some; the assay was immunoSEQ multiplex PCR. This sample has about 650,000 clones, with around 12% found just once. This entry comes from a study of beta chain features in type 1 diabetes. Study-wide points: TCRB CDR3 length was moderately but significantly reduced in all four CD4+ subsets of Type 1 diabetes patients.

Sample: naive CD4+ T cells from blood. The TCR sequence derives from a man aged 25-45 years with type 1 diabetes.

The CDR3 loop is CSVQGDVEAFF. CDR3 sequence (DNA): TGCAGTGTACAGGGTGATGTTGAAGCTTTCTTT. The gene calls are TRBV20-1 and TRBJ1-1; tentative D call: TRBD1 (6 bases). The germline CDR1 and CDR2 sequences are DFQATT and SNEGSKA (reference sequence). Trimming stripped 7 bases from V and 7 bases from J, with 13 bases between. The CDR3 is 11 residues long.